The next 26 T cell receptor beta chains were all read from a single sample in a study of cytomegalovirus exposure and HLA in healthy donors. Primers: 60 Vbeta forward and 13 Jbeta reverse. TCRdb's table, derived via immunoSEQ multiplex PCR, lists solely in-frame clones and lacks some. The sample consists of some 44,000 clones, roughly half of them appearing once. Sequenced sample: PBMCs. All receptors derive from a human donor in good health.

This rearrangement joins TRBV11-2 to TRBJ2-1, with TRBD2 matching over 10 bases. Per germline, CDR1 SGHAT and CDR2 FQNNGV. This CDR3 comprises 17 residues. The J segment lost 7 bases and the V segment lost 2 bases, leaving 11 bases of the junction unmatched. CDR3 loop: CASSLSRASGSQNEQFF. As DNA, the CDR3 is TGTGCCAGCAGCTTATCAAGGGCTAGCGGGAGTCAAAATGAGCAGTTCTTC.

This clone was recorded only once. The chain employs TRBV7-9 and TRBJ1-2; D not certain. Germline CDR1 SEHNR, CDR2 FQNEAQ (reference sequence). CDR3 length: 14 amino acids. V was shortened by 2 bases and J by 7 bases, with 14 bases between the two germline ends. DNA of the CDR3: TGTGCCAGCAGCTTAACGGGAGAATGGAGTGGCTACACCTTC. As protein: CASSLTGEWSGYTF.

Worth noting for this clone: One junction end does not reproduce the germline sequence, and a read error may be involved. This same CDR3 is encoded by further DNA sequences in the sample. The chain uses TRBV6-1 and TRBJ2-7; 12 bases align to TRBD2. The CDR3 sequence is 15 residues long. Germline CDR1 MNHNS, CDR2 SASEGT. The CDR3 loop is CASSGTSGVSYEQYF. The CDR3 coding sequence is TGTGCCAGCAGTGGGACTAGCGGGGTCTCCTACGAGCAGTATTTC.

The CDR3, as DNA: TGTGCCAGCAGCTTAAAGGGATGGCGCGGGAGCGGTCACAATGAGCAGTTCTTC. It is translated as CASSLKGWRGSGHNEQFF. The chain is built from TRBV11-1 and TRBJ2-1; 7 nucleotides align to TRBD2. In germline, CDR1 is SGHAT, CDR2 FQDESV (reference sequence). CDR3 length equals 18 residues. J was trimmed by 5 bases and V by 2 bases; bases with no gene match: 15.

Only a few counts were recorded for this clone. This rearrangement joins TRBV7-9 to TRBJ1-1; D remains ambiguous. The CDR3 totals 15 residues. V was pared by 0 bases and J by 5 bases, with 13 bases between. Germline CDR1 and CDR2: SEHNR and FQNEAQ (reference sequence). Written as DNA, the CDR3 is TGTGCCAGCAGCTTAGCGCCGAGGGTTGATACTGAAGCTTTCTTT. This codes for CASSLAPRVDTEAFF.

V gene TRBV6-5 combines with J gene TRBJ2-7; a weak D match, TRBD1 (5 bases). Looked up from germline, CDR1 is MNHEY and CDR2 is SVGAGI. The V end lost 6 bases, the J end lost 4 bases, and 13 bases lay between the germline ends. This CDR3 has 13 residues. The CDR3, as DNA: TGTGCCAGCAGACCCGACAGAACATACGAGCAGTACTTC. This codes for CASRPDRTYEQYF.

This clone was counted only a few times. The rearrangement links TRBV4-2 to TRBJ2-3; a possible D gene is TRBD1 (5 bases). The length of the CDR3 is 14 residues. Trimming stripped 0 bases from V and 4 bases from J, with 8 bases between. CDR1 and CDR2 (germline): LGHNA, YNFKEQ. CDR3 sequence: CASSQEGPSDTQYF. In DNA, the CDR3 is TGTGCCAGCAGCCAAGAGGGGCCTTCAGATACGCAGTATTTT.

The chain employs TRBV30 and TRBJ2-5, with 10 bases matching TRBD2. Unmatched junction bases numbered 8, after V lost 0 bases and J lost 1 base. The CDR3 spans 17 residues. CDR1 and CDR2 from the germline V gene are GTSNPN and SVGIG (reference sequence). The DNA for the CDR3 is TGTGCCTGGAGTGTAGGAACTAGCGGGATATCCCAAGAGACCCAGTACTTC. Translating gives CAWSVGTSGISQETQYF.

V gene TRBV30 combines with J gene TRBJ1-3; no reliable D call. Trimming took 2 bases from V and 2 from J, leaving 16 bases between them. The CDR3 is made up of 16 amino acids. Germline V gene lookup returns CDR1 GTSNPN and CDR2 SVGIG (reference sequence). As DNA, the CDR3 is TGTGCCTGGAGTAGCCTTCAGCCGGGGACTGGAAACACCATATATTTT. This codes for CAWSSLQPGTGNTIYF.

The chain recombines TRBV6-1 with TRBJ2-5; 9 nucleotides match TRBD2. The CDR3 contains 16 residues. V lost 0 bases and J lost 5; bases outside the gene matches: 7. In germline, CDR1 is MNHNS, CDR2 SASEGT. The chain's CDR3 is CASSEARGGVWETQYF. DNA for the CDR3: TGTGCCAGCAGTGAAGCGCGGGGGGGAGTATGGGAGACCCAGTACTTC.

This clone has just a few counts. This chain connects TRBV5-5 to TRBJ1-4, with 7 bases matching TRBD1. After removal of 2 bases from V and 0 bases from J, the junction contained 4 bases not matched to a gene. Germline assignment: CDR1 SGHKS and CDR2 YYEKEE (reference sequence). The CDR3 covers 16 residues. The chain's CDR3 is CASSFFDRATNEKLFF. In DNA form, the CDR3 reads TGTGCCAGCAGCTTTTTTGACAGGGCAACTAATGAAAAACTGTTTTTT.

This clone showed up just a few times. The CDR3 DNA follows: TGTGCCAGCAGCTCCGCCCATCGACAGGGCAATCAGCCCCAGCATTTT. This sequence encodes CASSSAHRQGNQPQHF. V and J are TRBV7-7 and TRBJ1-5, with D possibly TRBD1 on 6 matching bases. From germline, CDR1 is SSHAT and CDR2 FNYEAQ (reference sequence). V was shortened by 4 bases and J by 2 bases, with 15 bases between the two germline ends. The CDR3 runs to 16 residues.

The chain recombines TRBV7-8 with TRBJ1-1; 8 nucleotides align to TRBD1. Unmatched junction bases numbered 5, after V lost 5 bases and J lost 0 bases. This CDR3 has 15 residues. CDR1 and CDR2 from the germline V gene are SGHVS and FQNEAQ. CDR3: CASSRTGRVNTEAFF. DNA of the CDR3: TGTGCCAGCAGCCGGACAGGGAGGGTGAACACTGAAGCTTTCTTT. Complete variable domain (other parts from reference TRBV7-8 and TRBJ1-1): GAGVSQSPRYKVAKRGQDVALRCDPISGHVSLFWYQQALGQGPEFLTYFQNEAQLDKSGLPSDRFFAERPEGSVSTLKIQRTQQEDSAVYLCASSRTGRVNTEAFFGQGTRLTVV.

The chain recombines TRBV6-1 with TRBJ2-6; TRBD2 is a possible D gene (6 bases). The CDR3 length is 15 residues. V lost 2 bases and J 1 base, leaving 6 bases between the germline ends. The germline V gene encodes CDR1 MNHNS and CDR2 SASEGT. DNA of the CDR3: TGTGCCAGCAGTGAAAGCGGGTCTGGGGCCAACGTCCTGACTTTC. Its protein product is CASSESGSGANVLTF.

The table lists this clone with a few counts. The chain combines TRBV27 with TRBJ1-1, with TRBD1 as a possible D gene (6 bases). Germline-derived CDR1 and CDR2 are MNHEY and SMNVEV (reference sequence). The CDR3 totals 15 residues. V was clipped by 6 bases and J by 7 bases, with 21 bases between them. The CDR3 reads CASSQVRTVLDEAFF. For the CDR3, the DNA is TGTGCCAGCAGCCAAGTCCGGACAGTGCTAGATGAAGCTTTCTTT.

The chain links TRBV4-1 to TRBJ2-2, with TRBD1 matching 7 bases. Germline CDR1 reads MGHRA; CDR2 reads YSYEKL. The trim removed 5 bases at V and 3 bases at J, leaving 6 bases unmatched. The CDR3 sequence is 15 residues long. CDR3 amino acids: CASSSPTGDTGELFF. As DNA, the CDR3 is TGCGCCAGCAGCTCCCCAACAGGGGACACCGGGGAGCTGTTTTTT.

This clone was found a few times. The chain recombines TRBV19 with TRBJ1-1; 9 nucleotides align to TRBD1. Germline CDR1 LNHDA, CDR2 SQIVND (reference sequence). The CDR3 is 13 amino acids. V shed 5 bases, J shed 5 bases, and the junction held 3 bases outside the gene matches. The CDR3 DNA sequence: TGTGCCAGTAGTTCGGACAGGGGAACTGAAGCTTTCTTT. Protein product: CASSSDRGTEAFF.

The rearrangement uses TRBV5-4 and TRBJ1-3, with 7 bases lining up with TRBD1. Germline V gene data show CDR1 as SGHNT and CDR2 as YYREEE (reference sequence). The CDR3 runs to 16 residues. The J segment lost 4 bases and the V segment lost 7 bases, leaving 14 bases of the junction unmatched. The CDR3 is CASSLREGARGNTIYF. CDR3 in DNA: TGTGCCAGCTCCCTTCGAGAGGGGGCGCGAGGAAACACCATATATTTT.

This chain joins TRBV15 and TRBJ1-1; D is uncertain. The CDR3 loop spans 15 amino acids. Trimming cost V 0 bases and J 1 base, with 9 bases left between them. Germline V gene sequence: CDR1 LNHNV, CDR2 YYDKDF (reference sequence). The CDR3 nucleotides read TGTGCCACCAGCAGAGATCATCCAGAGAACACTGAAGCTTTCTTT. Its protein product is CATSRDHPENTEAFF.

V gene TRBV7-2 combines with J gene TRBJ2-1, with D uncertain. Trimming pared 4 bases from V and 0 bases from J, leaving 4 bases between. Germline CDR1 and CDR2: SGHTA and FQGNSA. This CDR3 is built from 13 residues. This chain's CDR3 is CASSSSSYNEQFF. The CDR3 DNA sequence: TGTGCCAGCAGCTCGAGCTCCTACAATGAGCAGTTCTTC.

The chain recombines TRBV18 with TRBJ1-5; D is possibly TRBD1 (6 bases). This CDR3 spans 18 amino acids. V lost 0 bases and J 2 bases, leaving 17 bases between the germline ends. Germline assignment: CDR1 KGHSH and CDR2 LQKENI. The DNA for the CDR3 is TGTGCCAGCTCACCACCAAATAACAGGGCGGGAGGCAATCAGCCCCAGCATTTT. Its translation: CASSPPNNRAGGNQPQHF.

The genes are TRBV7-3 and TRBJ1-1; D is possibly TRBD1 (6 bases). V was shortened by 8 bases and J by 1 base, with 11 bases between the two germline ends. This CDR3 comprises 13 residues. The germline V gene has CDR1 SGHTA and CDR2 FQGTGA. CDR3 protein: CASSRGENTEAFF. CDR3 nucleotide sequence: TGTGCCAGCTCCAGGGGAGAGAACACTGAAGCTTTCTTT. The variable domain in full, completed from reference TRBV7-3 and TRBJ1-1, reads GAGVSQTPSNKVTEKGKYVELRCDPISGHTALYWYRQSLGQGPEFLIYFQGTGAADDSGLPNDRFFAVRPEGSVSTLKIQRTERGDSAVYLCASSRGENTEAFFGQGTRLTVV.

CDR3 coding DNA: TGTGCCAGCAGCGTAGAGCCAGGGGCCTACGAGCAGTACTTC. Protein: CASSVEPGAYEQYF. The genes are TRBV9 and TRBJ2-7; tentative D call: TRBD1 (6 bases). Germline CDR1 SGDLS, CDR2 YYNGEE. This CDR3 region has 14 residues. V was cut by 0 bases and J by 2 bases, with 9 bases left in between. Variable domain in full (rest from reference TRBV9 and TRBJ2-7): DSGVTQTPKHLITATGQRVTLRCSPRSGDLSVYWYQQSLDQGLQFLIQYYNGEERAKGNILERFSAQQFPDLHSELNLSSLELGDSALYFCASSVEPGAYEQYFGPGTRLTVT.

The CDR3 here is CASSLSAGGVGTDTQYF. The CDR3 nucleotides read TGTGCCAGCAGCCTTTCCGCAGGGGGCGTTGGCACAGATACGCAGTATTTT. The chain recombines TRBV5-4 with TRBJ2-3, with 8 bases matching TRBD1. The CDR3 is 17 amino acids. The junction had 11 bases not matched to a gene; V was cut back by 4 bases and J by 1 base. Germline CDR1 and CDR2: SGHNT and YYREEE (reference sequence).

Turning to this clone: Compared with germline, one end of the junction differs, possibly owing to a read error. Other DNA sequences in the sample encode the same CDR3. J is TRBJ2-1 and V is TRBV5-1, with D possibly TRBD1 on 7 matching bases. Looked up from germline, CDR1 is SGHRS and CDR2 is YFSETQ. This CDR3 contains 16 residues. CDR3 bases: TGCGCCAGCAGTTTGGAGGGGGCGAGTTCCTACAATGAGCAGTTCTTC. Its translation is CASSLEGASSYNEQFF.

The chain combines TRBV4-3 with TRBJ2-7; TRBD2 agrees at 14 bases. V shed 0 bases and J 2 bases; nucleotides not matched to a gene: 3. This CDR3 contains 17 residues. Looked up from germline, CDR1 is LGHNA and CDR2 is YSLEER. CDR3 bases: TGCGCCAGCAGCCAAGATAGGGGACTAGCGGGGGCCTACGAGCAGTACTTC. It encodes CASSQDRGLAGAYEQYF.